This is a list of T cell receptor beta chains from one sample in a study of blood T cell repertoires in COVID-19. Assay used: immunoSEQ multiplex PCR; TCRdb lists only in-frame clones, some missing. This sample carries approximately 170,000 clones, about nine tenths of them seen once, and the ten largest clones take roughly a sixth. The sequenced material came from peripheral blood. These receptor sequences come from a man aged 55 to 69 with active or convalescent COVID-19. Both conserved end residues are part of each CDR3. The D gene is left open where the match is weak. The size of a clone is reported for some rows only, either as once, few or many, or as a class for expanded clones.

v_call	d_call	clone_size	j_call	cdr3_nt	cdr3_aa
TRBV27	.	.	TRBJ1-5	TGTGCCAGCTCGTATTATAGCAATCAGCCCCAGCATTTT	CASSYYSNQPQHF
TRBV5-4	TRBD2	.	TRBJ2-3	TGTGCCAGCAGCTTGCAGTTTGGCGGGAGAGTGGATACGCAGTATTTT	CASSLQFGGRVDTQYF
TRBV25-1	.	.	TRBJ2-5	TGTGCCAGCAGTGCCAGTGGCGGGGAGACCCAGTACTTC	CASSASGGETQYF
TRBV5-6	TRBD2	.	TRBJ2-5	TGTGCCAGCAGCCGCCCCTTTGCGGGAGAAGAGACCCAGTACTTC	CASSRPFAGEETQYF
TRBV5-4	TRBD1	.	TRBJ1-3	TGTGCCAGCAGTCGTGACAGGGCAGGAAACACCATATATTTT	CASSRDRAGNTIYF
TRBV12-3/TRBV12-4	TRBD1	.	TRBJ2-1	TGTGCCAGCAGTCCCTACAGGGGGAATGAGCAGTTCTTC	CASSPYRGNEQFF
TRBV3-1/TRBV3-2	TRBD1	.	TRBJ1-2	TGTGCCAGCAGCCAACTCCCGACAGGGGGCTATGGCTACACCTTC	CASSQLPTGGYGYTF
TRBV30	TRBD1	.	TRBJ2-3	TGTGCCTGGAGTCCTTCACCGACAGGGGGCGCAGATACGCAGTATTTT	CAWSPSPTGGADTQYF
TRBV9	TRBD1	.	TRBJ1-6	TGTGCCAGCAGCGGCCAGGGGGCCGTCTATAATTCACCCCTCCACTTT	CASSGQGAVYNSPLHF
TRBV2	.	once	TRBJ2-5	TGTGCCAGCAGTGCCGCGGTTGCGGGGACCCAGTACTTC	CASSAAVAGTQYF
TRBV2	.	.	TRBJ1-5	TGTGCCAGCAAAGGAGCGGAAAATCAGCCCCAGCATTTT	CASKGAENQPQHF
TRBV12-2	.	.	TRBJ1-5	TGTGCAAGTCGCCCCCGCCTGGACAGGGACGGCAATCAGCCCCAGCATTTT	CASRPRLDRDGNQPQHF
TRBV28	TRBD1	.	TRBJ1-2	TGTGCCAGCAGGACGCCGGGACAGCACTATGGCTACACCTTC	CASRTPGQHYGYTF
TRBV5-1	TRBD1	.	TRBJ2-7	TGCGCCAGCAGCTTGGAAACAGGGGTGGAAACCTACGAGCAGTACTTC	CASSLETGVETYEQYF
TRBV10-1	.	.	TRBJ2-7	TGCGCCAGCAGTGAAAAAACAGGGCTCTACGAGCAGTACTTC	CASSEKTGLYEQYF
TRBV5-8	.	.	TRBJ1-3	TGTGCCACCGCCGCTAGCTCTGGAAACACCATATATTTT	CATAASSGNTIYF
TRBV10-3	.	.	TRBJ2-3	TGTGCCATCAGTGAGCAGGGCGCAGATACGCAGTATTTT	CAISEQGADTQYF
TRBV15	.	once	TRBJ1-2	TGTGCCACCAGCAGAGATAGGGAGGCTAACTATGGCTACACCTTC	CATSRDREANYGYTF
TRBV6-4	.	.	TRBJ1-1	TGTGCCAGCAGTGACCAGGGGATGGGCACTGAAGCTTTCTTT	CASSDQGMGTEAFF
TRBV4-2	TRBD1	.	TRBJ1-1	TGTGCCAGCAGCCACCTCTTGGGGACAGGGGTGGACACTGAAGCTTTCTTT	CASSHLLGTGVDTEAFF
TRBV10-1	TRBD1	.	TRBJ2-4	TGCGCCAGCAGTGAGTCGGGGACAGGGATGGCCAAAAACATTCAGTACTTC	CASSESGTGMAKNIQYF
TRBV7-8	TRBD2	.	TRBJ2-5	TGTGCCAGCAGCCCAACTAGCGGGGGGGCCATAAAGACCCAGTACTTC	CASSPTSGGAIKTQYF
TRBV20-1	.	.	TRBJ1-2	TGCAGTGCTAGTGGGGGGCTTCGGAACTATGGCTACACCTTC	CSASGGLRNYGYTF
TRBV25-1	TRBD1	.	TRBJ1-2	TGTGCCAGCCGACAGGGGGCTACTGGTGGCTACACCTTC	CASRQGATGGYTF
TRBV28	.	.	TRBJ1-2	TGTGCCAGCAGTTCGGGGTCACAGGGAAACTATGGCTACACCTTC	CASSSGSQGNYGYTF
TRBV10-3	TRBD1	.	TRBJ1-1	TGTGCCATCAGTGAGGACAGGGAGGTAGCTTTCTTT	CAISEDREVAFF
TRBV7-9	.	.	TRBJ1-1	TGTGCCAGCAGCTCCGGACAGTCCACGGAGGACACTGAAGCTTTCTTT	CASSSGQSTEDTEAFF
TRBV19	.	.	TRBJ1-3	TGTGCCAGTAGTAGCCCCGGGACTGAAAACACCATATATTTT	CASSSPGTENTIYF
TRBV5-6	.	.	TRBJ1-6	TGTGCCAGCAGCTTGAGGAGGAGCTCCTATAATTCACCCCTCCACTTT	CASSLRRSSYNSPLHF
TRBV19	TRBD1	.	TRBJ1-2	TGTGCCAGTAGTATTCAGGGGGCTTACTATGGCTACACCTTC	CASSIQGAYYGYTF
TRBV5-1	.	once	TRBJ2-5	TGCGCCAGCAGTTACGCGGGACAGCCGGAGACCCAGTACTTC	CASSYAGQPETQYF
TRBV11-2	.	.	TRBJ1-4	TGTGCCAGCAGCCGGTACGGGGGTGCTAATGAAAAACTGTTTTTT	CASSRYGGANEKLFF
TRBV16	TRBD1	.	TRBJ1-5	TGTGCCAGCAGCCAATTAACAGGGGGCTGGCAGCCCCAGCATTTT	CASSQLTGGWQPQHF
TRBV2	.	.	TRBJ1-6	TGTGCCAGCAGTGAACTCGACAGTACCAATTCACCCCTCCACTTT	CASSELDSTNSPLHF
TRBV20-1	TRBD1	once	TRBJ1-1	TGCAGTGCTAGTATCTTCGGGACAGGGCAAACTGAAGCTTTCTTT	CSASIFGTGQTEAFF
TRBV3-1/TRBV3-2	TRBD2	.	TRBJ2-5	TGTGCCAGCAGCCAAGATCCCGCTAGCGGGGGGGCCTTTGAGACCCAGTACTTC	CASSQDPASGGAFETQYF
TRBV5-1	.	.	TRBJ2-2	TGCGCCAGCAGCTTGCAGGGCAGTCCGAACACCGGGGAGCTGTTTTTT	CASSLQGSPNTGELFF